The rows below give T cell receptor beta chains drawn from one sample of a study of blood T cell repertoires in COVID-19. Clones were sequenced by immunoSEQ multiplex PCR, and TCRdb holds only the in-frame ones, with some missing. The data show over 250,000 clones, about 87% seen once. Source material: PBMCs or T cells enriched from blood (not recorded which). The receptor set was obtained from a woman aged 25 to 39 who had recovered from COVID-19. Each CDR3 is given with its conserved first and last residue. A D gene is named only where the DNA matches it firmly. Clone size is stated in some rows and not others, as once, few, many or a class when expanded.

D: -
J: TRBJ2-3
size: -
V: TRBV11-2
CDR3: CASSSLGAGTDTQYF
DNA: TGTGCCAGCAGCTCATTAGGAGCTGGCACAGATACGCAGTATTTT

D: TRBD2
J: TRBJ2-4
size: -
V: TRBV6-2/TRBV6-3
CDR3: CASSLRWTSGGEGIQYF
DNA: TGTGCCAGCAGTCTAAGATGGACTAGCGGGGGGGAGGGCATTCAGTACTTC

D: -
J: TRBJ1-2
size: -
V: TRBV4-3
CDR3: CASSYAGGKLYGYTF
DNA: TGCGCCAGCAGCTACGCCGGGGGGAAGTTATATGGCTACACCTTC

D: -
J: TRBJ2-1
size: -
V: TRBV7-9
CDR3: CASTVDSYNEQFF
DNA: TGTGCCAGCACCGTCGACAGCTACAATGAGCAGTTCTTC

D: -
J: TRBJ2-2
size: -
V: TRBV7-8
CDR3: CASSLGQLTGELFF
DNA: TGTGCCAGCAGCTTAGGTCAGTTGACCGGGGAGCTGTTTTTT

D: TRBD1
J: TRBJ1-2
size: -
V: TRBV27
CDR3: CASRQQGIVKGYTF
DNA: TGTGCCAGCAGACAACAGGGGATCGTAAAGGGCTACACCTTC

D: -
J: TRBJ2-7
size: -
V: TRBV20-1
CDR3: CSASSSHEQYF
DNA: TGCAGTGCTAGCTCTTCCCACGAGCAGTACTTC

D: TRBD1
J: TRBJ2-5
size: -
V: TRBV18
CDR3: CASSPTGGDSNF
DNA: TGTGCCAGCTCACCGACAGGGGGCGACTCCAACTTC

D: -
J: TRBJ2-2
size: once
V: TRBV10-2
CDR3: CASSESSNTGELFF
DNA: TGCGCCAGCAGTGAGTCCTCGAACACCGGGGAGCTGTTTTTT

D: TRBD1
J: TRBJ2-7
size: -
V: TRBV5-6
CDR3: CASSWTGMPYEQYF
DNA: TGTGCCAGCAGCTGGACAGGGATGCCCTACGAGCAGTACTTC

D: -
J: TRBJ1-1
size: -
V: TRBV7-2
CDR3: CASSLQEGTEAFF
DNA: TGTGCCAGCAGCTTACAGGAGGGGACTGAAGCTTTCTTT

D: TRBD1
J: TRBJ2-7
size: -
V: TRBV7-2
CDR3: CASSLRLAGQGTYEQYF
DNA: TGTGCCAGCAGCTTAAGGCTTGCGGGACAGGGAACCTACGAGCAGTACTTC

D: TRBD1
J: TRBJ1-1
size: -
V: TRBV7-9
CDR3: CASKPSQGGNTEAFF
DNA: TGTGCCAGCAAGCCTTCCCAGGGGGGGAACACTGAAGCTTTCTTT

D: TRBD1
J: TRBJ1-1
size: -
V: TRBV27
CDR3: CASSLYRGNTEAFF
DNA: TGTGCCAGCAGTTTATACAGGGGGAACACTGAAGCTTTCTTT

D: TRBD2
J: TRBJ2-3
size: -
V: TRBV19
CDR3: CASSSSGEPTDTQYF
DNA: TGTGCCAGTAGTTCTAGCGGGGAACCCACAGATACGCAGTATTTT

D: TRBD2
J: TRBJ2-1
size: -
V: TRBV12-5
CDR3: CASGPGTTLDNEQFF
DNA: TGTGCTAGTGGACCCGGGACTACCCTAGACAATGAGCAGTTCTTC

D: TRBD1
J: TRBJ2-7
size: -
V: TRBV5-1
CDR3: CASSSGQEPYEQYF
DNA: TGCGCCAGCAGCTCCGGACAGGAACCCTACGAGCAGTACTTC

D: -
J: TRBJ1-6
size: -
V: TRBV27
CDR3: CASRTGKSNSPLHF
DNA: TGTGCCAGCCGGACCGGGAAGTCGAATTCACCCCTCCACTTT

D: TRBD1
J: TRBJ1-1
size: -
V: TRBV5-1
CDR3: CASSWTGDGTEAFF
DNA: TGCGCCAGCAGCTGGACAGGGGACGGCACTGAAGCTTTCTTT

D: TRBD1
J: TRBJ2-1
size: few
V: TRBV15
CDR3: CATSPRPGQGKFDEQFF
DNA: TGTGCCACCAGCCCACGACCGGGACAGGGAAAATTCGATGAGCAGTTCTTC

D: -
J: TRBJ2-7
size: -
V: TRBV7-2
CDR3: CASSLDYSSYEQYF
DNA: TGTGCCAGCAGCTTAGATTACAGTAGCTACGAGCAGTACTTC

D: -
J: TRBJ1-3
size: few
V: TRBV6-5
CDR3: CASSYSISGTGNTIYF
DNA: TGTGCCAGCAGTTACTCGATTTCAGGCACTGGAAACACCATATATTTT

D: -
J: TRBJ1-5
size: -
V: TRBV4-3
CDR3: CASSQTQDTGRPQHF
DNA: TGCGCCAGCAGCCAGACCCAAGATACAGGGCGGCCCCAGCATTTT

D: -
J: TRBJ2-3
size: once
V: TRBV7-8
CDR3: CASSSLGGHRSTDTQYF
DNA: TGTGCCAGCAGCTCCCTAGGAGGCCACAGAAGCACAGATACGCAGTATTTT

D: -
J: TRBJ1-5
size: -
V: TRBV30
CDR3: CAWTRSGFNQPQHF
DNA: TGTGCCTGGACCCGGTCGGGTTTCAATCAGCCCCAGCATTTT

D: -
J: TRBJ1-2
size: -
V: TRBV25-1
CDR3: CASSENPGAGYGYTF
DNA: TGTGCCAGCAGTGAAAACCCAGGTGCGGGGTATGGCTACACCTTC

D: -
J: TRBJ1-1
size: -
V: TRBV7-8
CDR3: CASSLDFNTEAFF
DNA: TGTGCCAGCAGCTTGGACTTTAACACTGAAGCTTTCTTT

D: TRBD2
J: TRBJ2-2
size: once
V: TRBV19
CDR3: CASSIPPLAGGPGELFF
DNA: TGTGCCAGTAGTATACCCCCCCTAGCGGGGGGGCCCGGGGAGCTGTTTTTT

D: -
J: TRBJ1-4
size: -
V: TRBV4-2
CDR3: CASSQEDIAEKLFF
DNA: TGTGCCAGCAGCCAAGAAGACATTGCCGAAAAACTGTTTTTT

D: -
J: TRBJ1-5
size: -
V: TRBV28
CDR3: CASSSARDSRRTSNQPQHF
DNA: TGTGCCAGCAGTTCCGCTCGGGACTCTCGGCGGACGAGCAATCAGCCCCAGCATTTT

D: TRBD1
J: TRBJ1-1
size: once
V: TRBV19
CDR3: CASSKRDRGPEAFF
DNA: TGTGCCAGTAGTAAGAGGGACAGGGGGCCTGAAGCTTTCTTT

D: -
J: TRBJ1-1
size: -
V: TRBV3-1/TRBV3-2
CDR3: CASSRRWGGDTEAFF
DNA: TGTGCCAGCAGCCGACGGTGGGGAGGGGACACTGAAGCTTTCTTT

D: TRBD1
J: TRBJ1-1
size: -
V: TRBV6-2/TRBV6-3
CDR3: CASSYSARAGGDTEAFF
DNA: TGTGCCAGCAGTTACTCGGCCAGGGCAGGGGGCGACACTGAAGCTTTCTTT

D: -
J: TRBJ1-3
size: few
V: TRBV4-1
CDR3: CASSQVTSARSGNTIYF
DNA: TGCGCCAGCAGCCAAGTCACTAGTGCTCGCTCTGGAAACACCATATATTTT

D: -
J: TRBJ2-2
size: -
V: TRBV5-1
CDR3: CASSLGGTASDTGELFF
DNA: TGCGCCAGCAGCTTGGGGGGAACGGCTAGCGACACCGGGGAGCTGTTTTTT

D: -
J: TRBJ1-6
size: -
V: TRBV25-1
CDR3: CASSARGMGIDSPLHF
DNA: TGTGCCAGCAGTGCCCGGGGTATGGGGATTGATTCACCCCTCCACTTT

D: -
J: TRBJ1-5
size: once
V: TRBV20-1
CDR3: CSASRGFGQPQHF
DNA: TGCAGTGCTAGTCGGGGATTCGGACAGCCCCAGCATTTT

D: -
J: TRBJ1-2
size: -
V: TRBV9
CDR3: CASSVDRVGDGYTF
DNA: TGTGCCAGCAGCGTAGACAGGGTCGGGGATGGCTACACCTTC

D: TRBD1
J: TRBJ1-2
size: -
V: TRBV7-9
CDR3: CASSRWTGPYNYGYTF
DNA: TGTGCCAGCAGCCGATGGACAGGCCCGTATAACTATGGCTACACCTTC

D: -
J: TRBJ2-7
size: -
V: TRBV2
CDR3: CASKQGAGVYEQYF
DNA: TGTGCCAGCAAGCAAGGGGCAGGCGTTTACGAGCAGTACTTC

D: -
J: TRBJ1-3
size: -
V: TRBV19
CDR3: CASSPTDRPRGNTIYF
DNA: TGTGCCAGTAGTCCCACCGACAGACCTCGGGGAAACACCATATATTTT

D: -
J: TRBJ1-1
size: -
V: TRBV7-9
CDR3: CASSPRTALNTEAFF
DNA: TGTGCCAGCAGCCCTCGGACAGCCCTTAACACTGAAGCTTTCTTT

D: TRBD1
J: TRBJ2-7
size: -
V: TRBV7-8
CDR3: CASSPPGQGMEQYF
DNA: TGTGCCAGCAGCCCTCCGGGACAGGGTATGGAACAGTACTTC

D: -
J: TRBJ1-2
size: -
V: TRBV7-3
CDR3: CASSFLQGTGYTF
DNA: TGTGCCAGCAGCTTCCTTCAGGGAACTGGCTACACCTTC

D: TRBD2
J: TRBJ2-1
size: -
V: TRBV7-2
CDR3: CASSPQAGGFYNEQFF
DNA: TGTGCCAGCAGCCCCCAAGCGGGGGGATTCTACAATGAGCAGTTCTTC

D: TRBD2
J: TRBJ2-1
size: once
V: TRBV19
CDR3: CASSTSGGMQFF
DNA: TGTGCCAGTAGTACCAGCGGGGGGATGCAGTTCTTC

D: -
J: TRBJ1-2
size: -
V: TRBV28
CDR3: CASRSAGGSNYGYTF
DNA: TGTGCCAGCAGGAGTGCGGGAGGATCTAACTATGGCTACACCTTC

D: TRBD2
J: TRBJ2-3
size: -
V: TRBV24-1
CDR3: CAPPSGGGSTDTQYF
DNA: TGTGCCCCCCCTTCCGGGGGGGGTAGCACAGATACGCAGTATTTT

D: -
J: TRBJ1-5
size: -
V: TRBV7-9
CDR3: CASSRDLGSNQPQHF
DNA: TGTGCCAGCAGCCGGGACTTAGGGAGCAATCAGCCCCAGCATTTT

D: -
J: TRBJ1-2
size: -
V: TRBV4-1
CDR3: CASSQDRANYGYTF
DNA: TGCGCCAGCAGCCAAGACAGGGCTAACTATGGCTACACCTTC

D: TRBD1
J: TRBJ1-2
size: -
V: TRBV7-9
CDR3: CASSSSGQDINYGYTF
DNA: TGTGCCAGCAGCTCCTCGGGACAGGACATTAACTATGGCTACACCTTC

D: TRBD1
J: TRBJ1-2
size: -
V: TRBV5-1
CDR3: CASSLVNGQGGYTF
DNA: TGCGCCAGCAGCTTGGTAAACGGACAGGGAGGCTACACCTTC

D: -
J: TRBJ1-1
size: once
V: TRBV20-1
CDR3: CSARTVKAFF
DNA: TGCAGTGCTAGGACAGTTAAAGCTTTCTTT

D: TRBD2
J: TRBJ2-1
size: -
V: TRBV5-1
CDR3: CASSLEGSGGTLNEQFF
DNA: TGCGCCAGCAGCTTGGAGGGTAGCGGGGGAACACTCAATGAGCAGTTCTTC